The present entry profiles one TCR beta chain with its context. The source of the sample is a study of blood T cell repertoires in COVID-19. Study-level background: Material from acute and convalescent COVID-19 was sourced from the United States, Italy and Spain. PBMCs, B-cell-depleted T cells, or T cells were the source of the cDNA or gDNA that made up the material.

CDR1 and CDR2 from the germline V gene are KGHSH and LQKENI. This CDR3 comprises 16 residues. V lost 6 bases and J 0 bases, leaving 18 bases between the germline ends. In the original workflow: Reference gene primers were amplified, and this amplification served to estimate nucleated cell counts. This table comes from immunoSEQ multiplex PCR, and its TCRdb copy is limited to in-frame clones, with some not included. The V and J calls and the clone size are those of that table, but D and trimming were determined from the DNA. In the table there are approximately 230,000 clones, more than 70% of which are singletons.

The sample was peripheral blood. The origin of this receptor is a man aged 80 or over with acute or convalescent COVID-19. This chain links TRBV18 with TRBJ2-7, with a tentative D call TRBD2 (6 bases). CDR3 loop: CASSPGQERASYEQYF. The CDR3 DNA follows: TGTGCCAGCTCCCCGGGGCAGGAGCGGGCCTCCTACGAGCAGTACTTC.